Listed here is a single T cell receptor (beta chain). Residents of 24 US areas, aged about 18 to 95 years, made up the participants. Cohort allocation depended upon clinical history that participants reported. Recovered status applied to Cohort 3 donors who had two consecutive negative PCRs. It also applied to those with clearance or with symptom resolution. Generated by immunoSEQ multiplex PCR, the TCRdb table keeps only in-frame clones and is missing some. The sample records around 150,000 clones, about 84% being singletons. The sample originates from a study of blood T cell repertoires in COVID-19. Study overall: The study drew acute and convalescent COVID-19 samples from the United States, Italy and Spain.

The germline V gene encodes CDR1 SGHDT and CDR2 YYEEEE. The CDR3 runs 16 residues. J gave up 0 bases and V 3 bases, and 6 bases lay outside the gene matches. Sequenced sample: PBMCs or T cells enriched from blood (not recorded which). The TCR was taken from a man in his forties who had recovered from COVID-19. The V gene is TRBV5-6, the J gene TRBJ1-5; TRBD1 matches at 7 bases. This chain's CDR3 is CASSSTGQLSNQPQHF. DNA of the CDR3: TGTGCCAGCAGCTCGACGGGACAGCTTAGCAATCAGCCCCAGCATTTT.